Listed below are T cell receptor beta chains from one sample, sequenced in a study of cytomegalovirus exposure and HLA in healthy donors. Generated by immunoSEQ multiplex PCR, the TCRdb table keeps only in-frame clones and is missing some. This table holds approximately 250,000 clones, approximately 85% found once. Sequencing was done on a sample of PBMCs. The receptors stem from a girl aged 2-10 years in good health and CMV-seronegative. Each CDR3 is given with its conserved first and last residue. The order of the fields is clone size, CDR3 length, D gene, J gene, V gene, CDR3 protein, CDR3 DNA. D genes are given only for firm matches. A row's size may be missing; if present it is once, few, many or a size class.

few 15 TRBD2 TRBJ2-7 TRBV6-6 CASRGTSGSLNEQYF TGTGCCAGCAGGGGGACTAGCGGGAGTCTAAACGAGCAGTACTTC
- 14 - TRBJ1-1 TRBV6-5 CASSRRGAPGEAFF TGTGCCAGCAGCCGGCGGGGCGCCCCGGGGGAAGCTTTCTTT
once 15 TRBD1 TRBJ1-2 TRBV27 CASSLSGGGKHGYTF TGTGCCAGCAGTTTATCAGGGGGCGGGAAACATGGCTACACCTTC
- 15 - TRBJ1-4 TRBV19 CASSALRALKEKLFF TGTGCCAGTAGTGCATTGCGGGCGCTGAAAGAAAAACTGTTTTTT
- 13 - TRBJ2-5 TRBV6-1 CASNSGWGETQYF TGTGCCAGCAATTCAGGGTGGGGAGAGACCCAGTACTTC
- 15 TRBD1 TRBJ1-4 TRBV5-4 CASSTGQGQNEKLFF TGTGCCAGCAGCACCGGACAGGGTCAAAATGAAAAACTGTTTTTT
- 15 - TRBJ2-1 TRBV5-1 CASSLAYSRYNEQFF TGCGCCAGCAGCTTGGCCTACTCCAGGTACAATGAGCAGTTCTTC
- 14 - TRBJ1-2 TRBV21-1 CASSNPRDRVGYTF TGTGCCAGCAGCAACCCCCGGGACAGGGTTGGCTACACCTTC
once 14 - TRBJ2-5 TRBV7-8 CASSPLTGQETQYF TGTGCCAGCAGCCCCTTGACAGGACAAGAGACCCAGTACTTC
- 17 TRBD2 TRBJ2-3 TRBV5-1 CASSRNLLAGSTDTQYF TGCGCCAGCAGCCGGAACCTACTAGCGGGTAGCACAGATACGCAGTATTTT
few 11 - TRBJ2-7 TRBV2 CASSGYYEQYF TGTGCCAGCAGTGGTTATTACGAGCAGTACTTC
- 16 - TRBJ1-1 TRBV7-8 CASSLARAGAITEAFF TGTGCCAGCAGCTTAGCGCGGGCAGGGGCCATCACTGAAGCTTTCTTT